These 29 T cell receptor beta chains came from one sample sequenced in a study of radiation and T cells in renal cell carcinoma. Specified time point: blood 2 weeks post-SBRT. As for treatment: 15 Gy SBRT to primary tumor, nephrectomy 4 weeks later. TCRdb's copy holds only in-frame clones and misses some; the assay was immunoSEQ multiplex PCR. The top ten hold over 10% of the sample, which has just over 150,000 clones, around 90% seen once. This specimen consisted of blood, obtained from a patient whose treatment included radiotherapy and nephrectomy. The source is a woman aged 45-65 years with renal cell carcinoma.

This rearrangement joins TRBV7-9 to TRBJ2-5; D might be TRBD1 (5 bases). V was pared by 4 bases and J by 7 bases, with 13 bases between. The CDR3 covers 13 residues. Germline V gives CDR1 SEHNR, CDR2 FQNEAQ (reference sequence). CDR3 in amino acids: CASSSQGEGTQYF. CDR3 DNA: TGTGCCAGCAGCTCTCAGGGTGAAGGGACCCAGTACTTC.

This clone was counted a few times. The sample carries other DNA sequences with the same CDR3. The V and J genes are TRBV18 and TRBJ2-3; D is uncertain. V lost 0 bases to trimming and J lost 2 bases, with 3 bases between them. The CDR3 length is 13 residues. Germline values: CDR1 KGHSH, CDR2 LQKENI. The CDR3 bases are TGTGCCAGCTCACCACCCAACACAGATACGCAGTATTTT. This translates into CASSPPNTDTQYF.

The rearrangement joins TRBV19 to TRBJ2-7, with 8 bases that match TRBD2. The germline V gene encodes CDR1 LNHDA and CDR2 SQIVND (reference sequence). V dropped 3 bases and J dropped 2; count of bases not matched to a gene: 9. This CDR3 comprises 16 residues. The CDR3 spells CASSIRSGGLAYEQYF. The CDR3 DNA sequence: TGTGCCAGTAGTATTAGGAGCGGGGGCCTCGCCTACGAGCAGTACTTC.

This sequence joins TRBV5-6 and TRBJ2-7; D remains unclear. Germline loops: CDR1 SGHDT, CDR2 YYEEEE. There are 13 residues in the CDR3. The V gene lost 2 bases and the J gene lost 0 bases, with 6 bases spanning the gap. The DNA of the CDR3 is TGTGCCAGCAGCTTCTACGGCTCCTACGAGCAGTACTTC. As protein: CASSFYGSYEQYF.

CDR3 DNA sequence: TGCAGCGCCGGAGGGGGGGTCGGGTGGTACAATGAGCAGTTCTTC. This codes for CSAGGGVGWYNEQFF. The V gene is TRBV29-1, the J gene TRBJ2-1, with a tentative D call TRBD2 (7 bases). The length of the CDR3 is 15 residues. Germline CDR1 reads SQVTM; CDR2 reads ANQGSEA. The germline V and J ends were trimmed by 7 bases and 4 bases, with 20 bases remaining between them.

The gene calls are TRBV7-9 and TRBJ2-7; 7 nucleotides match TRBD2. Germline-derived CDR1 and CDR2 are SEHNR and FQNEAQ (reference sequence). The length of the CDR3 is 15 residues. V dropped 0 bases and J dropped 5; count of bases not matched to a gene: 7. The CDR3: CASSLARTRADEQYF. In DNA form, the CDR3 reads TGTGCCAGCAGCTTAGCGCGGACTAGGGCGGACGAGCAGTACTTC.

This clone was recorded only once. The chain couples TRBV11-1 to TRBJ2-7; D possibly corresponds to TRBD2 (5 bases). Germline V gives CDR1 SGHAT, CDR2 FQDESV (reference sequence). The CDR3 is 13 amino acids. Trimming took 1 base from V and 5 from J, leaving 9 bases between them. CDR3 sequence: CASSLEMRDEQYF. Here the CDR3 DNA reads TGTGCCAGCAGCTTAGAGATGAGGGACGAGCAGTACTTC.

Regarding this clone: Other DNA sequences in this specimen translate into the identical CDR3. The gene calls are TRBV29-1 and TRBJ2-5; 9 bases agree with TRBD1. The CDR3 length is 13 residues. J lost 3 bases, V lost 1 base, and 0 bases had no gene match. From germline, CDR1 is SQVTM and CDR2 ANQGSEA. DNA of the CDR3: TGCAGCGTTGAAGGGACAGGGGAAGAGACCCAGTACTTC. Encoded protein: CSVEGTGEETQYF.

The J gene is TRBJ1-1, the V gene TRBV2; D is possibly TRBD1 (5 bases). Deletions cut 2 bases from V and 10 bases from J, with 17 bases between. CDR3 length: 14 residues. Germline values: CDR1 SNHLY, CDR2 FYNNEI. The CDR3 nucleotides read TGTGCCAGCAGTGAAATGGTCGAGGGGATCGGAGCTTTCTTT. This gives the protein CASSEMVEGIGAFF.

The chain joins TRBV9 to TRBJ2-3; D is unclear. Trimming removed 4 bases from V and 6 bases from J, with 15 bases in between. The CDR3 is made up of 14 amino acids. Germline V gene sequence: CDR1 SGDLS, CDR2 YYNGEE. CDR3 DNA sequence: TGTGCCAGCAGCTTGGACCCGAGGCCCGATACGCAGTATTTT. Amino acids: CASSLDPRPDTQYF.

This clone has a handful of counts. The chain has TRBV2 and TRBJ1-6; possible D gene TRBD1, 6 bases. Germline V gives CDR1 SNHLY, CDR2 FYNNEI. The CDR3 runs to 13 residues. V was clipped by 7 bases and J by 4 bases, with 8 bases between them. The CDR3 loop is CASKDRYNSPLHF. The CDR3 nucleotides read TGTGCCAGCAAGGACAGATATAATTCACCCCTCCACTTT.

This chain uses TRBV27 with TRBJ1-1; TRBD1 matches at 7 bases. The CDR3 is made up of 17 amino acids. The J segment lost 0 bases and the V segment lost 5 bases, leaving 12 bases of the junction unmatched. Looked up from germline, CDR1 is MNHEY and CDR2 is SMNVEV (reference sequence). CDR3 nucleotides: TGTGCCAGCAGTCCCCAGTTTGGGGACAGAATGAACACTGAAGCTTTCTTT. Translating gives CASSPQFGDRMNTEAFF.

The rearrangement joins TRBV19 to TRBJ1-4, with D unresolved. Germline CDR1 LNHDA, CDR2 SQIVND (reference sequence). The CDR3 loop spans 15 amino acids. Trimming cost V 3 bases and J 8 bases, with 16 bases left between them. In DNA, the CDR3 is TGTGCCAGTAGTATCTCGGACGGAGCTTGGGAAAAACTGTTTTTT. It is translated as CASSISDGAWEKLFF.

The sample holds one count of this clone. V gene TRBV4-1 combines with J gene TRBJ1-5; D remains ambiguous. The germline gives CDR1 MGHRA, CDR2 YSYEKL. The CDR3 has 15 residues. The V end lost 4 bases, the J end lost 4 bases, and 14 bases lay between the germline ends. This CDR3 reads CASSRNKGGNQPQHF. CDR3 bases: TGCGCCAGCAGCCGAAACAAAGGTGGGAATCAGCCCCAGCATTTT.

The chain joins TRBV25-1 to TRBJ1-2; 8 positions agree with TRBD1. Per germline, CDR1 MGHDK and CDR2 SYGVNS. The J segment lost 6 bases and the V segment lost 6 bases, leaving 6 bases of the junction unmatched. The CDR3 length is 13 residues. The CDR3 is CASRGQAGDGYTF. The CDR3 DNA reads as TGTGCCAGCAGGGGACAGGCCGGCGATGGCTACACCTTC.

This clone has more than one count but fewer than ten. The V and J genes are TRBV20-1 and TRBJ1-1, with D hard to call. CDR1 and CDR2 from the germline V gene are DFQATT and SNEGSKA (reference sequence). V lost 1 base and J lost 7, with 4 bases in between. The CDR3 runs to 10 residues. The CDR3 DNA sequence: TGCAGTGCTAGAGTGAGTGAAGCTTTCTTT. Translated, it gives CSARVSEAFF.

The table lists this clone with a few counts. The rearrangement uses TRBV2 and TRBJ1-1, with 9 bases identical to TRBD1. V lost 8 bases to trimming and J lost 6 bases; unmatched junction nucleotides: 10. This CDR3 spans 14 amino acids. From germline, CDR1 is SNHLY and CDR2 FYNNEI. The CDR3 is CASQILQGAAEAFF. CDR3 nucleotides: TGTGCCAGCCAGATTCTACAGGGGGCTGCTGAAGCTTTCTTT.

The chain combines TRBV5-1 with TRBJ1-2; the D gene is possibly TRBD1 (5 bases). The CDR3 runs to 14 residues. From germline, CDR1 is SGHRS and CDR2 YFSETQ. V gave up 4 bases and J gave up 6 bases, with 16 bases separating them. CDR3 sequence: CASSGATGGDGYTF. In DNA form, the CDR3 reads TGCGCCAGCAGCGGAGCCACGGGAGGGGATGGCTACACCTTC.

The chain couples TRBV6-1 to TRBJ1-5, with D maybe TRBD1 (6 bases). Per the germline V gene, CDR1 is MNHNS and CDR2 is SASEGT. With 5 bases removed from V and 3 bases from J, the gap between germline ends came to 11 bases. This CDR3 region has 14 residues. CDR3 DNA: TGTGCCAGCAGTCTCGGACAGATCAATCAGCCCCAGCATTTT. It yields the protein CASSLGQINQPQHF.

The chain carries TRBV4-2 and TRBJ1-3; unclear D gene. V was clipped by 2 bases and J by 0 bases, with 11 bases between them. The CDR3 consists of 16 residues. The germline gives CDR1 LGHNA, CDR2 YNFKEQ. The CDR3 here is CASSQNIGNSGNTIYF. DNA of the CDR3: TGTGCCAGCAGCCAAAACATCGGTAACTCTGGAAACACCATATATTTT.

The chain uses TRBV7-3 and TRBJ2-3; D ambiguous. The CDR3 length is 15 residues. Germline V gene lookup returns CDR1 SGHTA and CDR2 FQGTGA. V was shortened by 2 bases and J by 4 bases, with 13 bases between the two germline ends. The CDR3 DNA sequence: TGTGCCAGCAGCTTAGGAACAGCGTTGGCAGATACGCAGTATTTT. Protein sequence: CASSLGTALADTQYF.

The chain has TRBV6-1 and TRBJ1-5; the D gene is possibly TRBD1 (6 bases). Germline values: CDR1 MNHNS, CDR2 SASEGT. The V end was cut by 3 bases, the J end by 1 base, with 19 bases between. The CDR3 loop spans 18 amino acids. Here the CDR3 DNA reads TGTGCCAGCAGTGATCAGATAGGGGCGGGGGCGAGCAATCAGCCCCAGCATTTT. This gives the protein CASSDQIGAGASNQPQHF.

This chain links TRBV7-2 with TRBJ2-3, with D perhaps matching TRBD2 (6 bases). The CDR3 is 14 residues long. Trimming took off 3 bases at V and 3 bases at J, with 10 bases between the two ends. Germline loops: CDR1 SGHTA, CDR2 FQGNSA. For the CDR3, the DNA is TGTGCCAGCAGCTTCCCGAGCGGGACAGATACGCAGTATTTT. Its protein is CASSFPSGTDTQYF.

The chain combines TRBV10-3 with TRBJ2-2; 9 positions match TRBD1. V lost 4 bases and J lost 4; bases outside the gene matches: 13. The CDR3 is 18 residues long. CDR1 ENHRY and CDR2 SYGVKD come from the germline V gene. Written as DNA, the CDR3 is TGTGCCATCAGTGGAAAGGGACAGGGTTTTTTAGGCACCGGGGAGCTGTTTTTT. The encoded protein is CAISGKGQGFLGTGELFF.

J is TRBJ1-4 and V is TRBV6-1, with 7 bases that match TRBD1. V shed 3 bases, J shed 0 bases, and the junction held 10 bases outside the gene matches. The CDR3 is 18 amino acids. Germline V gene sequence: CDR1 MNHNS, CDR2 SASEGT. In DNA, the CDR3 is TGTGCCAGCAGTGAGTCTTGGACAGGCTTCGCAACTAATGAAAAACTGTTTTTT. Its translation: CASSESWTGFATNEKLFF.

The V and J genes are TRBV18 and TRBJ1-4, with D maybe TRBD1 (6 bases). The germline V gene has CDR1 KGHSH and CDR2 LQKENI. V lost 2 bases and J 7 bases, leaving 11 bases between the germline ends. The CDR3 is 14 residues long. The CDR3, as DNA: TGTGCCAGCTCACCAGGCAGGGGTGGTGAAAAACTGTTTTTT. It encodes CASSPGRGGEKLFF.

The chain uses TRBV9 and TRBJ1-6; TRBD1 might be the D (6 bases). CDR1 is SGDLS, CDR2 YYNGEE, per germline. V lost 3 bases and J lost 9, with 10 bases in between. This CDR3 region has 13 residues. Here the CDR3 DNA reads TGTGCCAGCAGCGGCGCGGGGGCTTCACCCCTCCACTTT. This gives the protein CASSGAGASPLHF.

V gene TRBV6-1 combines with J gene TRBJ2-2; tentatively, D is TRBD1 (5 bases). Between the trimmed V and J ends, which lost 5 bases and 6 bases, there was a span of 10 bases. The CDR3 is 13 residues long. Germline loops: CDR1 MNHNS, CDR2 SASEGT. The DNA for the CDR3 is TGTGCCAGCAGTCCCAGGGCTCCCGGGGAGCTGTTTTTT. Amino acids: CASSPRAPGELFF.

V usage is TRBV5-1 and J usage is TRBJ2-7, with D uncertain. In germline, CDR1 is SGHRS, CDR2 YFSETQ. This CDR3 spans 15 amino acids. V lost 4 bases to trimming and J lost 5 bases, with 19 bases between them. The CDR3 loop is CASSEQGPTQDEQYF. Here the CDR3 DNA reads TGCGCCAGCAGCGAACAAGGGCCTACCCAGGACGAGCAGTACTTC.